This T cell receptor beta chain appears in the sequencing data of a study of identical twins. In TCRdb, the 5' RACE reads were re-called with MiXCR into one record per CDR3 protein. The sample includes 550,000 to 700,000 distinct CDR3 sequences, about 20% seen only once; the top ten take roughly 4%. The CDR3 has 17 residues. These data were also reused for a study on T cells expressing NK-cell markers.

Material: PBMCs. The sequence was obtained from a woman under 30 in good health. The chain joins TRBV21-1 to TRBJ2-3; the D segment call TRBD1 is taken from the table without a DNA check. TRBV21-1 corresponds to a pseudogene. The CDR3 DNA reads as TGTGCCAGCAGCCGATCCCCCCCGGGATATGGCACAGATACGCAGTATTTT. Translation: CASSRSPPGYGTDTQYF.